This TCR beta chain came from a study of identical twins. The CDR3 runs 13 residues. Germline CDR1 LNHDA, CDR2 SQIVND (reference sequence). Germline trimming cut 3 bases from V and 5 bases from J; bases unmatched to any gene: 1. This clonotype was picked up many times. Each CDR3 protein is one row after TCRdb ran MiXCR on the 5' RACE reads. Among approximately 150,000 distinct CDR3 sequences listed, under 4.5% were seen once. V is TRBV19 and J is TRBJ2-1; 7 bases align to TRBD2. The sequencing input was memory T cells sorted from blood. The clonotype originates from a man aged 18 to 30 in good health. The CDR3 region is CASSIGTNNEQFF. The CDR3, as DNA: TGTGCCAGTAGTATTGGGACTAACAATGAGCAGTTCTTC.